One sample yielded the 9 T cell receptor beta chains listed below, sequenced in a study of shared clonotypes between healthy human individuals. The protocol was immunoSEQ multiplex PCR, while the TCRdb copy is restricted to in-frame clones and leaves out a portion. The table has over a million clones, around 97% seen once. The material sequenced was naive CD4+ T cells sorted from blood. Subset here: CD45RA+ positively selected. Source of these receptors: a man between 25 and 39 years old in good health.

J is TRBJ1-1 and V is TRBV27; D not resolved. CDR3 length: 13 amino acids. V lost 5 bases, J lost 0 bases, and 7 bases lay in between. Germline CDR1 and CDR2: MNHEY and SMNVEV (reference sequence). CDR3 protein: CASSPTLNTEAFF. CDR3 nucleotides: TGTGCCAGCAGTCCGACACTGAACACTGAAGCTTTCTTT.

The V and J genes are TRBV7-9 and TRBJ2-3, with a tentative D call TRBD2 (6 bases). This CDR3 has 15 residues. Germline V lookup: CDR1 SEHNR, CDR2 FQNEAQ (reference sequence). Trimming stripped 5 bases from V and 9 bases from J, with 21 bases between. CDR3 residues: CASSPRAGQAGTQYF. CDR3 DNA sequence: TGTGCCAGCAGCCCCCGGGCAGGCCAAGCGGGCACGCAGTATTTT.

On this clone: The sample contains more than one DNA sequence encoding this CDR3. The gene calls are TRBV7-2 and TRBJ2-3; no definite D call. The CDR3 is made up of 12 amino acids. Germline CDR1 is SGHTA and CDR2 is FQGNSA. Trimming removed 5 bases from V and 3 bases from J, with 6 bases in between. The CDR3, as DNA: TGTGCCAGCAGCCGTCCGACAGATACGCAGTATTTT. Its translation is CASSRPTDTQYF.

The V gene is TRBV19, the J gene TRBJ2-3; D is unresolved. V shed 0 bases and J shed 2 bases, with 12 bases lying between them. The V gene's germline CDR1 is LNHDA and CDR2 SQIVND (reference sequence). This CDR3 region has 16 residues. The CDR3 here is CASSIDLQLFTDTQYF. The CDR3 bases are TGTGCCAGTAGTATAGATCTACAGCTATTCACAGATACGCAGTATTTT. The variable domain in full, completed from reference TRBV19 and TRBJ2-3, reads DGGITQSPKYLFRKEGQNVTLSCEQNLNHDAMYWYRQDPGQGLRLIYYSQIVNDFQKGDIAEGYSVSREKKESFPLTVTSAQKNPTAFYLCASSIDLQLFTDTQYFGPGTRLTVL.

V usage is TRBV7-2 and J usage is TRBJ2-1; 9 bases fit TRBD2. The CDR3 sequence is 13 residues long. The germline CDR1 and CDR2 sequences are SGHTA and FQGNSA. With V trimmed by 5 bases and J by 8 bases, 4 bases remained unmatched. The CDR3 here is CASSPIAGDEQFF. The CDR3 bases are TGTGCCAGCAGCCCTATAGCGGGAGATGAGCAGTTCTTC.

The gene calls are TRBV29-1 and TRBJ1-2; 8 bases are shared with TRBD1. The CDR3 has 13 residues. Trimming cost V 3 bases and J 6 bases; bases outside gene matches: 6. Looked up from germline, CDR1 is SQVTM and CDR2 is ANQGSEA. DNA of the CDR3: TGCAGCGTTGACAGGGGGCTGTCCGATGGCTACACCTTC. Translating it yields CSVDRGLSDGYTF.

The chain employs TRBV28 and TRBJ2-2; D gene ambiguous. The length of the CDR3 is 13 residues. Germline V lookup: CDR1 MDHEN, CDR2 SYDVKM. V shed 6 bases and J shed 4 bases, with 9 bases lying between them. This CDR3 reads CASSLVRTGELFF. The CDR3 coding sequence is TGTGCCAGCAGCCTAGTCCGCACCGGGGAGCTGTTTTTT.

The gene calls are TRBV5-6 and TRBJ2-7; a possible D gene is TRBD2 (6 bases). Germline V lookup: CDR1 SGHDT, CDR2 YYEEEE. V gave up 1 base and J gave up 1 base, with 24 bases separating them. The CDR3 spans 19 residues. CDR3 DNA: TGTGCCAGCAGCTTGTGGGCCCAGTTTCGACTAGTGCCTTCCTACGAGCAGTACTTC. Its protein is CASSLWAQFRLVPSYEQYF.

This chain uses TRBV5-1 with TRBJ1-5; a possible D gene is TRBD1 (5 bases). Per germline, CDR1 SGHRS and CDR2 YFSETQ. The length of the CDR3 is 15 residues. V was pared by 1 base and J by 5 bases, with 13 bases between. The CDR3 protein is CASSLYGAGDQPQHF. The CDR3 region has the DNA TGCGCCAGCAGCTTGTACGGGGCAGGAGATCAGCCCCAGCATTTT.